This T cell receptor beta chain was identified during a study of cytomegalovirus exposure and HLA in healthy donors. Regarding the study as a whole: Data from an earlier analysis indicated that most TCR beta V segments were productive either about 90% or about 30% of the time.

This PCR relied on a set of 60 Vbeta primers and 13 Jbeta primers. Some clones are missing from TCRdb's copy, which holds only in-frame ones; the method was immunoSEQ multiplex PCR. This table has around 90,000 clones, under 85% appearing once. In germline, CDR1 is GTSNPN, CDR2 SVGIG (reference sequence). The CDR3 is 12 residues long. Details on this clone: Its antigen is unidentified.

This clonotype originated in a man under 40 in good health and CMV-seronegative. Sequenced sample: PBMCs. The chain uses TRBV30 and TRBJ1-1; D not certain. The DNA for the CDR3 is TGTGCTTCTGAGGTCCGGGACACTGAAGCTTTCTTT. Translation gives CASEVRDTEAFF. The entire variable domain, with the rest obtained from reference TRBV30 and TRBJ1-1, is as follows: SQTIHQWPATLVQPVGSPLSLECTVEGTSNPNLYWYRQAAGRGLQLLFYSVGIGQISSEVPQNLSASRPQDRQFILSSKKLLLSDSGFYLCASEVRDTEAFFGQGTRLTVV.